The clone carrying this TCR beta chain was found once. The data were taken from a study of blood T cell repertoires in COVID-19. In the study overall: T cells, B-cell-depleted T cells, or PBMCs provided the cDNA or gDNA that served as material.

The germline gives CDR1 SGHKS, CDR2 YYEKEE (reference sequence). The CDR3 spans 14 residues. Deletions cut 0 bases from V and 1 base from J, with 7 bases between. Per the study methods: Reference gene primers were amplified, and this amplification served to estimate nucleated cell counts. Using immunoSEQ multiplex PCR, the repertoire was profiled, and TCRdb retains in-frame clones only, with some absent. From that table come the V and J calls and clone size; the DNA was used to work out D and trimming. The table has 200,000 to 250,000 clones, around 86% seen once. The material sequenced was peripheral blood. This sequence was found in an elderly man with acute or convalescent COVID-19. The chain employs TRBV5-5 and TRBJ2-5, with unresolved D. CDR3 sequence reads: CASSLGEIQETQYF. As DNA, the CDR3 is TGTGCCAGCAGCTTGGGAGAGATCCAAGAGACCCAGTACTTC.